The 18 T cell receptor beta chains reported below all come from one sample, sequenced in a study of beta chain features in type 1 diabetes. The isolated RNA, all of it, was reverse transcribed, so expressed TCRB transcripts were what got sequenced. Clones were sequenced by immunoSEQ multiplex PCR, and TCRdb holds only the in-frame ones, with some missing. The sample lists roughly 450,000 clones, 14% occurring once. Sequencing was performed on naive CD4+ T cells from blood. These TCRs come from a man aged 25 to 40 in good health.

J is TRBJ2-1 and V is TRBV4-1; 7 nucleotides align to TRBD1. V shed 1 base, J shed 9 bases, and the junction held 9 bases outside the gene matches. Germline CDR1 is MGHRA and CDR2 is YSYEKL. The CDR3 runs to 15 residues. In DNA form, the CDR3 reads TGCGCCAGCAGCCAAGGTAGTAGGGGGCGTGGTGAGCAGTTCTTC. Translating it yields CASSQGSRGRGEQFF.

This clone was counted only a few times. The chain has TRBV5-1 and TRBJ1-2; D is undetermined. V was cut by 3 bases and J by 2 bases, with 20 bases left in between. The CDR3 is 17 amino acids. Germline CDR1 SGHRS, CDR2 YFSETQ. Written as DNA, the CDR3 is TGCGCCAGCAGCTCGGACCGGGCGGCCCTCCAAAACTATGGCTACACCTTC. This translates into CASSSDRAALQNYGYTF.

The rearrangement uses TRBV11-3 and TRBJ2-7; 9 bases align to TRBD1. The J segment lost 7 bases and the V segment lost 5 bases, leaving 6 bases of the junction unmatched. This CDR3 region has 13 residues. Germline V gene lookup returns CDR1 SGHNT and CDR2 YENEEA. CDR3: CASSPGGTGEQYF. CDR3 sequence (DNA): TGTGCCAGCAGCCCCGGTGGGACAGGGGAGCAGTACTTC.

This clone was observed a handful of times. The chain couples TRBV5-1 to TRBJ2-3; a possible D gene is TRBD1 (5 bases). Trimming shortened V by 4 bases and J by 5 bases, and 8 bases separated the two germline ends. Germline V gene sequence: CDR1 SGHRS, CDR2 YFSETQ. The CDR3 spans 12 residues. The DNA of the CDR3 is TGCGCCAGCAGCCCCCAGGGAGATACGCAGTATTTT. Translated: CASSPQGDTQYF.

This clone was observed at least ten times. The same CDR3 can be traced to other DNA sequences in this sample. The chain links TRBV7-2 to TRBJ2-5; 11 nucleotides line up with TRBD2. This CDR3 has 14 amino acids. CDR1 and CDR2 from the germline V gene are SGHTA and FQGNSA. The trim removed 3 bases at V and 3 bases at J, leaving 0 bases unmatched. CDR3 nucleotide sequence: TGTGCCAGCAGCTTGGGACTAGCGGAAGAGACCCAGTACTTC. This codes for CASSLGLAEETQYF.

This chain joins TRBV11-2 and TRBJ1-6, with TRBD1 matching over 7 bases. J lost 12 bases, V lost 5 bases, and 10 bases had no gene match. The CDR3 contains 14 residues. Germline CDR1 is SGHAT and CDR2 is FQNNGV. The CDR3 DNA reads as TGTGCCAGCAGCAAACCTGACAGGGCCGAACCCCTCCACTTT. It encodes CASSKPDRAEPLHF.

There are many counts of this clone. The chain has TRBV25-1 and TRBJ2-7, with no clear D. V dropped 6 bases and J dropped 4 bases, with 10 bases sitting between them. From germline, CDR1 is MGHDK and CDR2 SYGVNS. The CDR3 loop spans 12 amino acids. The CDR3, as DNA: TGTGCCAGCAGGGGTAACGAGTACGAGCAGTACTTC. Amino acids: CASRGNEYEQYF.

The V and J genes are TRBV4-2 and TRBJ2-5; D gene ambiguous. The CDR3 loop spans 13 amino acids. The germline V gene has CDR1 LGHNA and CDR2 YNFKEQ. Trimming took 1 base from V and 1 from J, leaving 4 bases between them. CDR3 sequence: CASSQASQETQYF. CDR3 nucleotides: TGTGCCAGCAGCCAAGCATCCCAAGAGACCCAGTACTTC.

CDR3 DNA: TGTGCCTGGAGTGTAAAATTTAAGGGAGAGAATAACTATGGCTACACCTTC. Protein product: CAWSVKFKGENNYGYTF. The chain has TRBV30 and TRBJ1-2; D ambiguous. Germline V lookup: CDR1 GTSNPN, CDR2 SVGIG (reference sequence). This CDR3 region has 17 residues. V was shortened by 0 bases and J by 1 base, with 18 bases between the two germline ends.

The J gene is TRBJ2-1, the V gene TRBV5-1; TRBD2 aligns across 8 bases. CDR1 SGHRS and CDR2 YFSETQ come from the germline V gene. Trimming took 4 bases from V and 4 from J; bases not matched to a gene: 13. The CDR3 length is 17 residues. The CDR3 DNA is TGCGCCAGCAGCCATTTAGCGGGGAGAGTCGAATACAATGAGCAGTTCTTC. Translation: CASSHLAGRVEYNEQFF.

The chain carries TRBV5-1 and TRBJ2-5; tentatively, D is TRBD2 (6 bases). Per the germline V gene, CDR1 is SGHRS and CDR2 is YFSETQ. CDR3 length equals 16 residues. The germline V and J ends were trimmed by 0 bases and 3 bases, with 15 bases remaining between them. As DNA, the CDR3 is TGCGCCAGCAGCTTGGATGGTAGGAGGGCGGAAGAGACCCAGTACTTC. Encoded protein: CASSLDGRRAEETQYF.

The chain has TRBV30 and TRBJ1-2; D not certain. Germline V gene sequence: CDR1 GTSNPN, CDR2 SVGIG (reference sequence). V dropped 4 bases and J dropped 2 bases, with 14 bases sitting between them. The CDR3 is made up of 14 amino acids. The CDR3 DNA reads TGTGCCTGGATTAGTTCAGCGTGGAACTATGGCTACACCTTC. This translates into CAWISSAWNYGYTF.

In its sample, this clone was seen a few times. The chain links TRBV29-1 to TRBJ1-2; 7 positions match TRBD1. The CDR3 runs 12 residues. CDR1 SQVTM and CDR2 ANQGSEA come from the germline V gene. V was clipped by 3 bases and J by 4 bases; unmatched bases: 2. The CDR3 sequence: CSVDKGAYGYTF. The CDR3 DNA sequence: TGCAGCGTTGATAAGGGGGCCTATGGCTACACCTTC.

In this sample, this clone turned up a few times. The rearrangement links TRBV6-1 to TRBJ2-7; D is ambiguous. The CDR3 spans 15 residues. V shed 10 bases and J shed 4 bases, with 23 bases lying between them. The germline gives CDR1 MNHNS, CDR2 SASEGT. CDR3 residues: CANPRPLTSQYEQYV. CDR3 bases: TGTGCCAACCCCCGACCGCTTACGTCCCAATACGAGCAGTACGTC.

The chain uses TRBV19 and TRBJ2-6, with TRBD1 matching 8 bases. The CDR3 sequence is 15 residues long. V shed 7 bases and J 1 base; nucleotides not matched to a gene: 3. The germline V gene encodes CDR1 LNHDA and CDR2 SQIVND (reference sequence). The CDR3 loop reads CASTRTGSGANVLTF. The CDR3 DNA reads as TGTGCCAGTACCAGGACAGGGTCTGGGGCCAACGTCCTGACTTTC.

The chain joins TRBV6-6 to TRBJ1-4, with 10 bases that match TRBD1. The CDR3 is 15 amino acids. Germline V CDR1 and CDR2: MNHNY, SVGAGI (reference sequence). Trimming took 5 bases from V and 8 from J; bases not matched to a gene: 8. This chain's CDR3 is CASSTPGQGKEKLFF. In DNA form, the CDR3 reads TGTGCCAGCAGTACTCCGGGACAGGGGAAGGAAAAACTGTTTTTT.

The chain joins TRBV10-3 to TRBJ2-3; the match to TRBD2 covers 13 bases. The CDR3 length is 15 residues. Germline CDR1 reads ENHRY; CDR2 reads SYGVKD. After removal of 6 bases from V and 5 bases from J, the junction contained 5 bases not matched to a gene. CDR3 coding DNA: TGTGCCATCAGCCGACTAGCGGGGGGTATAGATACGCAGTATTTT. This sequence encodes CAISRLAGGIDTQYF.

In its sample, this clone was seen a few times. This chain uses TRBV2 with TRBJ2-7; 10 nucleotides agree with TRBD1. The V segment lost 7 bases and the J segment 1 base; nucleotides outside the gene matches: 4. The germline V gene has CDR1 SNHLY and CDR2 FYNNEI. CDR3 length equals 14 residues. The CDR3 nucleotides are TGTGCCAGCAAGCGGACAGGGGGATCCTACGAGCAGTACGTC. Translation gives CASKRTGGSYEQYV.